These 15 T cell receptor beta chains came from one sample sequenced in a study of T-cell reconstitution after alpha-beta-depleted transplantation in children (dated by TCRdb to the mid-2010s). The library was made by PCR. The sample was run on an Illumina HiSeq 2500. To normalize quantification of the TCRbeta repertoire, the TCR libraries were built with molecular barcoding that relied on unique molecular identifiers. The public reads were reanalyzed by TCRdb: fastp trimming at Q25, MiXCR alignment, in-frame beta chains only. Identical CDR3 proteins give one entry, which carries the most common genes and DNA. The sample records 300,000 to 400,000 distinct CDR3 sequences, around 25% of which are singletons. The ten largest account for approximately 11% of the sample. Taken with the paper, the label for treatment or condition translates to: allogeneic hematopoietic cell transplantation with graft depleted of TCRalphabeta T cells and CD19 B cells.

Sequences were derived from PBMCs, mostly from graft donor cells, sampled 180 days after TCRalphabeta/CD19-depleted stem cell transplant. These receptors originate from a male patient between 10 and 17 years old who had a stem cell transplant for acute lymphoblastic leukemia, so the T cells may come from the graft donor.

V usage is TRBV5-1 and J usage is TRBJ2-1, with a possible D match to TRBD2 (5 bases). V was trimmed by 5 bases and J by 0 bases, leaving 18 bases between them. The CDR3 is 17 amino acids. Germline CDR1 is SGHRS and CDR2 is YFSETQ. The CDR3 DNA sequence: TGCGCCAGCAGATCGACCGCGACTACAATCTCCTACAATGAGCAGTTCTTC. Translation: CASRSTATTISYNEQFF. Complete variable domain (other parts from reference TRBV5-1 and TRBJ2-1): KAGVTQTPRYLIKTRGQQVTLSCSPISGHRSVSWYQQTPGQGLQFLFEYFSETQRNKGNFPGRFSGRQFSNSRSEMNVSTLELGDSALYLCASRSTATTISYNEQFFGPGTRLTVL.

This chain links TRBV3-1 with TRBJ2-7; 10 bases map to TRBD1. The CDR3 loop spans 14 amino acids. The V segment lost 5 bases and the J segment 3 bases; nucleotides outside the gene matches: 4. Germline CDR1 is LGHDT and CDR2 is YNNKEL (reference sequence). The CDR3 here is CASSNRDRGYEQYF. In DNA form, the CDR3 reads TGTGCCAGCAGCAACCGGGACAGGGGCTACGAGCAGTACTTC.

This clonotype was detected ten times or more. CDR3 nucleotides: TGCAGTGCTAGAGATTCGGGGGGGTCCACGGAGACCCAGTACTTC. Translating gives CSARDSGGSTETQYF. The chain uses TRBV20-1 and TRBJ2-5, with 8 bases fitting TRBD2. CDR1 is DFQATT and CDR2 is SNEGSKA in the germline V gene (reference sequence). CDR3 length equals 15 residues. Losses at the gene ends were 0 bases for V and 5 bases for J; bases not matched to a gene: 8.

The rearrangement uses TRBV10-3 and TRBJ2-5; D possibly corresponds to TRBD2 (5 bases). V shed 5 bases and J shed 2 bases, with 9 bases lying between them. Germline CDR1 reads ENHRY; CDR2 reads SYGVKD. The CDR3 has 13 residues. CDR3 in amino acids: CAISSRVQETQYF. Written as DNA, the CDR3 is TGTGCCATCAGTTCGAGGGTACAAGAGACCCAGTACTTC.

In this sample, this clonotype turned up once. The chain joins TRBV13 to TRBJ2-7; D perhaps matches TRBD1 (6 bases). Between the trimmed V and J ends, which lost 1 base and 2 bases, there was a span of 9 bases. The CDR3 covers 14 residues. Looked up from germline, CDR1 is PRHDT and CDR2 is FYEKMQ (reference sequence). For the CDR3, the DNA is TGTGCCAGCAGCTTAGATCAGGGGACCTACGAGCAGTACTTC. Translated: CASSLDQGTYEQYF.

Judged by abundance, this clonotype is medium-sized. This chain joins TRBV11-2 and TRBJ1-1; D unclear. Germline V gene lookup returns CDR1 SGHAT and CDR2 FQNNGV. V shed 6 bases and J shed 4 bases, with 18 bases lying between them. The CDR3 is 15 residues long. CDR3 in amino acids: CASRPDGRQATEAFF. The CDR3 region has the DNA TGTGCCAGCAGGCCCGACGGGCGGCAGGCCACTGAAGCTTTCTTT.

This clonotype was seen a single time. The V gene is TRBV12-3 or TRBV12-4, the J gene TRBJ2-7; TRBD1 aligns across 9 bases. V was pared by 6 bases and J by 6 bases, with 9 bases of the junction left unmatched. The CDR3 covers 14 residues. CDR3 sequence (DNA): TGTGCCAGCAGCCGGGACAGGGCGTCGGGCGAGCAGTACTTC. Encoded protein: CASSRDRASGEQYF.

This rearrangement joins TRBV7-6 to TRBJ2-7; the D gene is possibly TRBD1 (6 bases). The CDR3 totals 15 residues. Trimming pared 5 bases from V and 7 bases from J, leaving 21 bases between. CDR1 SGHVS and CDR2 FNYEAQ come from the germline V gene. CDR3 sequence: CASSRDRYRLKEQYF. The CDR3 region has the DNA TGTGCCAGCAGCCGAGACAGGTACAGGTTGAAGGAGCAGTACTTC.

The CDR3 loop is CASSPTGGFGETQYF. The CDR3 DNA follows: TGTGCCAGCAGTCCGACAGGGGGCTTCGGAGAGACCCAGTACTTC. The rearrangement uses TRBV6-1 and TRBJ2-5; 10 nucleotides line up with TRBD1. Germline V gives CDR1 MNHNS, CDR2 SASEGT. This CDR3 is built from 15 residues. The junction had 7 bases not matched to a gene; V was cut back by 5 bases and J by 4 bases.

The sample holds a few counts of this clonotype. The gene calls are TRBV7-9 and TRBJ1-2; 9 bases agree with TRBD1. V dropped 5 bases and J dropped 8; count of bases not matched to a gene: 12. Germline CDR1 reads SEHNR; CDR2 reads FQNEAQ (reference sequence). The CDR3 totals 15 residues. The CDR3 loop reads CASSGDGTGSTGYTF. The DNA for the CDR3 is TGTGCCAGCAGCGGAGACGGGACAGGGTCAACAGGCTACACCTTC.

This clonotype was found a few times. CDR3 in amino acids: CASTLNARDREDYGYTF. The CDR3 nucleotides read TGTGCCAGCACCTTAAATGCCCGGGACCGAGAAGACTATGGCTACACCTTC. This chain connects TRBV27 to TRBJ1-2; weak D call: TRBD1 (5 bases). The germline CDR1 and CDR2 sequences are MNHEY and SMNVEV (reference sequence). The ends were cut back, 7 bases at V and 3 bases at J, with 24 bases in the middle. The CDR3 length is 17 residues.

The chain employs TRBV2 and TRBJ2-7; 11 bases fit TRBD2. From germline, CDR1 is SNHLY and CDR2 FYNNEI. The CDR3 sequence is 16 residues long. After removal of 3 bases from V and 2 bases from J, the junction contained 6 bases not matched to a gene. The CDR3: CASSEGGLADAYEQYF. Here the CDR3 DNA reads TGTGCCAGCAGTGAGGGGGGACTAGCGGATGCCTACGAGCAGTACTTC.

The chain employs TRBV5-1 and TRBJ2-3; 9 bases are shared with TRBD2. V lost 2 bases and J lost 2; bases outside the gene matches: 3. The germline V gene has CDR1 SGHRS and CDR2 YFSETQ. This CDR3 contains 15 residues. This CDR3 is CASSFLAGPTDTQYF. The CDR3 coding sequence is TGCGCCAGCAGCTTTCTAGCGGGACCCACAGATACGCAGTATTTT.

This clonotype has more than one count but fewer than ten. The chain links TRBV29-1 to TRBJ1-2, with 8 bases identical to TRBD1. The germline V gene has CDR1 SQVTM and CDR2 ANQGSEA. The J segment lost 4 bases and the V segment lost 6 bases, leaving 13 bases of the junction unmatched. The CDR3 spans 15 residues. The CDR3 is CSVPNYPTGAYGYTF. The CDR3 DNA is TGCAGCGTCCCGAATTACCCGACAGGGGCCTATGGCTACACCTTC.

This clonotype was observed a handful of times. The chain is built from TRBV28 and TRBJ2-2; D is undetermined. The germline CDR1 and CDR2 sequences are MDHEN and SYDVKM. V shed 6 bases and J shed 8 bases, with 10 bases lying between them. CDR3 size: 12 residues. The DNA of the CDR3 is TGTGCCAGCAGGGTGCCCGGGGGGGAGCTGTTTTTT. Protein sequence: CASRVPGGELFF.